This section outlines one T cell receptor (beta chain) sequence together with its context. The antigen is unknown. Germline V gene lookup returns CDR1 SGHAT and CDR2 FQNNGV. The CDR3 spans 18 residues. The V gene end was trimmed by 1 base and the J gene end by 1 base; junction bases not matched to a gene: 9. With molecular barcodes, quantitative 5'-RACE was used to make the TCR beta libraries. TCRdb re-called the 5' RACE reads with MiXCR, one entry per CDR3 protein. The table lists 150,000 or so distinct CDR3 sequences, 30% to 35% of them singletons. The data derive from a study of CD8 T cells in ankylosing spondylitis. Whole-study results and caveats: Clones tied to disease were said to be significantly enriched in matched ankylosing spondylitis synovial fluid. Ankylosing spondylitis blood seemed to carry a telltale TCR beta motif made of fewer than 10 highly homologous variants.

This receptor was obtained from a male donor with ankylosing spondylitis. The sample taken for sequencing was synovial fluid, either unsorted or a sorted T cell fraction (not recorded which). The gene calls are TRBV11-2 and TRBJ2-3; 9 positions match TRBD2. CDR3 nucleotide sequence: TGTGCCAGCAGCTTAGGACTAGCGGCTCAACGCCGCACAGATACGCAGTATTTT. This sequence encodes CASSLGLAAQRRTDTQYF.